Shown below are 7 T cell receptor beta chains from a single sample sequenced in a study of Ad26.COV2.S vaccination and SARS-CoV-2 variants. Assay used: immunoSEQ multiplex PCR; TCRdb lists only in-frame clones, some missing. This table has about 320,000 clones, 86% appearing once. Noted treatment: some 20 received Ad26.COV2.S at low or high dose, single or two shots; 5 received placebo; per-sample allocation not given. Day 63 following the first vaccine or placebo injection was when the samples were taken. The sequencing here drew on peripheral blood, taken in a trial of Ad26.COV2.S vaccine versus placebo. These receptors were taken from a person aged 18 to 59 who received the Ad26.COV2.S COVID-19 vaccine or a placebo.

The V and J genes are TRBV12-3 or TRBV12-4 and TRBJ1-5, with D perhaps matching TRBD1 (5 bases). The CDR3 contains 13 residues. V lost 6 bases, J lost 7 bases, and 13 bases lay in between. The CDR3 DNA is TGTGCCAGCAGCCGAGGGGTTGGCCAGCCCCAGCATTTT. This gives the protein CASSRGVGQPQHF.

The chain uses TRBV18 and TRBJ2-3; 10 bases are a match to TRBD2. With 2 bases clipped from V and 0 bases from J, the junction kept 8 bases outside the gene matches. The CDR3 extends over 18 amino acids. CDR1 and CDR2 from the germline V gene are KGHSH and LQKENI. As DNA, the CDR3 is TGTGCCAGCTCACCAACGCCTAGCGGGGGATCTAGCACAGATACGCAGTATTTT. Protein product: CASSPTPSGGSSTDTQYF. The full variable domain, completed using reference TRBV18 and TRBJ2-3, is NAGVMQNPRHLVRRRGQEARLRCSPMKGHSHVYWYRQLPEEGLKFMVYLQKENIIDESGMPKERFSAEFPKEGPSILRIQQVVRGDSAAYFCASSPTPSGGSSTDTQYFGPGTRLTVL.

The CDR3: CASSPRGGYYEQYF. CDR3 bases: TGTGCCAGTAGCCCCAGGGGGGGCTACTACGAGCAGTACTTC. This rearrangement joins TRBV19 to TRBJ2-7; D may be TRBD1 or TRBD2 (7 bases each). V lost 6 bases and J 3 bases, leaving 15 bases between the germline ends. Germline lookup yields CDR1 LNHDA and CDR2 SQIVND (reference sequence). CDR3 length: 14 amino acids. Based on the CDR3 plus reference TRBV19 and TRBJ2-7, the full variable domain is DGGITQSPKYLFRKEGQNVTLSCEQNLNHDAMYWYRQDPGQGLRLIYYSQIVNDFQKGDIAEGYSVSREKKESFPLTVTSAQKNPTAFYLCASSPRGGYYEQYFGPGTRLTVT.

This chain's CDR3 is CASTLSGNEKLFF. The CDR3 DNA reads as TGTGCCAGCACTCTATCAGGGAATGAAAAACTGTTTTTT. The chain has TRBV2 and TRBJ1-4; D is possibly TRBD1 (5 bases). Germline V lookup: CDR1 SNHLY, CDR2 FYNNEI. The CDR3 has 13 residues. Trimming cost V 7 bases and J 5 bases, with 11 bases left between them.

This clone has just a few counts. The V gene is TRBV4-1, the J gene TRBJ1-5; possibly TRBD1 for D (5 bases). The germline V and J ends were trimmed by 1 base and 3 bases, with 10 bases remaining between them. CDR3 size: 15 residues. Germline-derived CDR1 and CDR2 are MGHRA and YSYEKL. The CDR3 loop is CASSQGRGVNQPQHF. For the CDR3, the DNA is TGCGCCAGCAGCCAAGGTAGGGGCGTCAATCAGCCCCAGCATTTT.

The chain has TRBV14 and TRBJ2-2, with 8 bases fitting TRBD1. The CDR3 sequence is 18 residues long. Per germline, CDR1 SGHDN and CDR2 FVKESK. The V segment lost 0 bases and the J segment 6 bases; nucleotides outside the gene matches: 12. CDR3 protein: CASSQDFRTGWGSGELFF. Written as DNA, the CDR3 is TGTGCCAGCAGCCAAGATTTTCGGACAGGGTGGGGTTCCGGGGAGCTGTTTTTT.

This clone has a single count. This sequence joins TRBV11-2 and TRBJ2-5, with TRBD1 as a possible D gene (5 bases). The germline CDR1 and CDR2 sequences are SGHAT and FQNNGV. V dropped 1 base and J dropped 1 base, with 10 bases sitting between them. The CDR3 covers 15 residues. In nucleotides, the CDR3 is TGTGCCAGCAGCTTAGTTAGGGGTTCCCAAGAGACCCAGTACTTC. Translated, it gives CASSLVRGSQETQYF.